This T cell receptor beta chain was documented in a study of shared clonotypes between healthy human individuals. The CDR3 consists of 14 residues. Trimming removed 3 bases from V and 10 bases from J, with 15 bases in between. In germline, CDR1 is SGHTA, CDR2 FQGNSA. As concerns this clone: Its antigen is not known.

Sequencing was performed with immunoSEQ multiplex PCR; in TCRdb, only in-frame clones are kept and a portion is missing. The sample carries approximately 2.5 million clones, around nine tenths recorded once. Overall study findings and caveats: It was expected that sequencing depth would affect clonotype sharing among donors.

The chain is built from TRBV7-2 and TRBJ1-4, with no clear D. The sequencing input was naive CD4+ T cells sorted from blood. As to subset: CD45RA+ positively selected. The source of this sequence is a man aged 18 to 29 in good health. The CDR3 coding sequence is TGTGCCAGCAGCTTTTCCCCAGACGAGGGAAAACTGTTTTTT. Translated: CASSFSPDEGKLFF.